This T cell receptor (beta chain) was retrieved from a study of Ad26.COV2.S vaccination and SARS-CoV-2 variants. Treatment noted: over 15 received Ad26.COV2.S at low or high dose, single or two shots; about 5 received placebo; per-sample allocation not given. After the first vaccine or placebo injection, samples were drawn on day 63. Donation was by an adult aged 18-55 years who was in Boston. TCRdb's table, derived via immunoSEQ multiplex PCR, lists solely in-frame clones and lacks some. The table has under 550,000 clones, 88% seen once. Comment on this clone: Its antigen is as yet unknown.

Findings and limits, study-wide: Substantial response breadth was reportedly seen for spike-specific CD8+ and CD4+ T cells after vaccination.

The CDR3 runs to 15 residues. Deletions cut 1 base from V and 2 bases from J, with 9 bases between. Germline V gene data show CDR1 as KGHDR and CDR2 as SFDVKD. This TCR was sampled from a person aged 18 to 65 who received the Ad26.COV2.S COVID-19 vaccine or a placebo. The sequencing here drew on peripheral blood, taken in a trial of Ad26.COV2.S vaccine versus placebo. This chain links TRBV24-1 with TRBJ2-3; D uncertain. This CDR3 is CATSDLARNTDTQYF. In DNA, the CDR3 is TGTGCCACCAGTGATTTAGCCAGGAACACAGATACGCAGTATTTT.